One and the same sample provided the 31 T cell receptor beta chains below, sequenced in a study of cytomegalovirus exposure and HLA in healthy donors. The PCR was carried out with 60 Vbeta primers and 13 Jbeta primers. Sequencing used immunoSEQ multiplex PCR; TCRdb keeps in-frame clones, though not all of them. Of over 95,000 clones listed, 74% are singletons. Material: PBMCs. All receptors derive from a human donor in good health.

The chain couples TRBV9 to TRBJ2-5, with 7 bases lining up with TRBD1. Germline lookup yields CDR1 SGDLS and CDR2 YYNGEE. This CDR3 has 14 residues. Unmatched junction bases numbered 3, after V lost 3 bases and J lost 1 base. CDR3 protein: CASSAGTVQETQYF. Written as DNA, the CDR3 is TGTGCCAGCAGCGCCGGGACAGTCCAAGAGACCCAGTACTTC.

This clone has more than one count but fewer than ten. This rearrangement joins TRBV6-5 to TRBJ1-2, with 7 bases identical to TRBD1. The CDR3 is made up of 13 amino acids. V lost 5 bases and J lost 5; bases outside the gene matches: 5. Per germline, CDR1 MNHEY and CDR2 SVGAGI. The DNA of the CDR3 is TGTGCCAGCAGTCCCGACAGGGAGTATGGCTACACCTTC. Protein: CASSPDREYGYTF.

This clone was counted only a few times. V is TRBV11-2 and J is TRBJ2-1; the match to TRBD2 covers 15 bases. The CDR3 loop spans 16 amino acids. CDR1 is SGHAT and CDR2 is FQNNGV in the germline V gene. J was trimmed by 9 bases and V by 5 bases; bases with no gene match: 8. CDR3 sequence reads: CASSQFGLAGGGEQFF. The CDR3 nucleotides read TGTGCCAGCAGCCAATTTGGACTAGCGGGAGGGGGTGAGCAGTTCTTC.

This chain joins TRBV11-1 and TRBJ1-1; TRBD1 agrees at 8 bases. This CDR3 comprises 14 residues. V gave up 3 bases and J gave up 1 base; unmatched junction bases: 1. CDR1 SGHAT and CDR2 FQDESV come from the germline V gene (reference sequence). CDR3 region: CASSFQGANTEAFF. The CDR3 DNA is TGTGCCAGCAGCTTCCAGGGGGCGAACACTGAAGCTTTCTTT.

This chain connects TRBV21-1 to TRBJ2-5; the table assigns TRBD1, which was not confirmed against the DNA. TRBV21-1 is marked as a pseudogene. This CDR3 spans 13 amino acids. CDR3 sequence: CASSKSRGETQYF. For the CDR3, the DNA is TGTGCCAGCAGCAAAAGCAGGGGAGAGACCCAGTACTTC.

The V and J genes are TRBV7-9 and TRBJ2-7; D gene unclear. With 5 bases removed from V and 2 bases from J, the gap between germline ends came to 13 bases. Germline V gene sequence: CDR1 SEHNR, CDR2 FQNEAQ (reference sequence). The CDR3 has 14 amino acids. CDR3 sequence (DNA): TGTGCCAGCAGCGATAGACGGAGCCCCTACGAGCAGTACTTC. Protein product: CASSDRRSPYEQYF. The full variable domain, rest sourced from reference TRBV7-9 and TRBJ2-7, is DTGVSQNPRHKITKRGQNVTFRCDPISEHNRLYWYRQTLGQGPEFLTYFQNEAQLEKSRLLSDRFSAERPKGSFSTLEIQRTEQGDSAMYLCASSDRRSPYEQYFGPGTRLTVT.

This clone has just a few counts. The chain recombines TRBV6-5 with TRBJ2-2; 9 positions match TRBD1. Trimming removed 7 bases from V and 1 base from J; junction bases left unmatched: 4. In germline, CDR1 is MNHEY, CDR2 SVGAGI. The CDR3 covers 15 residues. The CDR3 spells CASKRGQGNTGELFF. The CDR3 DNA is TGTGCCAGCAAACGGGGACAGGGGAACACCGGGGAGCTGTTTTTT.

The genes are TRBV5-1 and TRBJ2-3; TRBD2 is a possible D gene (7 bases). The ends were cut back, 8 bases at V and 2 bases at J, with 12 bases in the middle. The CDR3 covers 13 residues. CDR1 and CDR2 from the germline V gene are SGHRS and YFSETQ. As DNA, the CDR3 is TGCGCCAGTGGGAGGGGGGACACAGATACGCAGTATTTT. Protein sequence: CASGRGDTDTQYF.

For the CDR3, the DNA is TGTGCCTGGAGCCCAACAGCAAGTAGCACAGATACGCAGTATTTT. It specifies CAWSPTASSTDTQYF. This chain joins TRBV30 and TRBJ2-3; D is uncertain. Germline values: CDR1 GTSNPN, CDR2 SVGIG (reference sequence). The CDR3 covers 15 residues. V shed 3 bases and J shed 0 bases, with 13 bases lying between them.

This clone was detected a few times. This sequence joins TRBV7-2 and TRBJ1-5; possible D gene TRBD1, 6 bases. This CDR3 region has 16 residues. The V and J ends lost 1 base and 8 bases respectively, with 18 bases between them. From germline, CDR1 is SGHTA and CDR2 FQGNSA. CDR3 coding DNA: TGTGCCAGCAGCTTAGATCCAGGGGCCGCCGCGAAGCCCCAGCATTTT. This codes for CASSLDPGAAAKPQHF.

The chain is built from TRBV6-5 and TRBJ2-2, with D perhaps TRBD1 (6 bases). The CDR3 contains 16 residues. Trimming removed 2 bases at V and 0 bases at J, with 10 bases between. CDR1 and CDR2 from the germline V gene are MNHEY and SVGAGI. The CDR3 here is CASSYGWTANTGELFF. The CDR3 nucleotides read TGTGCCAGCAGTTACGGATGGACAGCGAACACCGGGGAGCTGTTTTTT.

The CDR3 region is CASSLGLSQETQYF. In DNA, the CDR3 is TGTGCCAGCAGCTTAGGACTCTCCCAAGAGACCCAGTACTTC. The chain employs TRBV7-2 and TRBJ2-5; D not certain. V lost 1 base to trimming and J lost 1 base, with 7 bases between them. The CDR3 totals 14 residues. Looked up from germline, CDR1 is SGHTA and CDR2 is FQGNSA. Together with reference TRBV7-2 and TRBJ2-5, the CDR3 gives the full variable domain: GAGVSQSPSNKVTEKGKDVELRCDPISGHTALYWYRQSLGQGLEFLIYFQGNSAPDKSGLPSDRFSAERTGGSVSTLTIQRTQQEDSAVYLCASSLGLSQETQYFGPGTRLLVL.

The V and J genes are TRBV28 and TRBJ2-1, with 12 bases matching TRBD2. The CDR3 is 13 residues long. With V trimmed by 9 bases and J by 8 bases, 5 bases remained unmatched. Germline V gene data show CDR1 as MDHEN and CDR2 as SYDVKM. The CDR3 nucleotides are TGTGCCAGTGCAGGACTAGCGGGATATGAGCAGTTCTTC. Protein sequence: CASAGLAGYEQFF.

This sequence joins TRBV5-5 and TRBJ2-1; 8 bases map to TRBD2. The CDR3 is made up of 16 amino acids. The V gene's germline CDR1 is SGHKS and CDR2 YYEKEE (reference sequence). V trimming: 3 bases; J trimming: 8 bases; junction bases outside the gene matches: 13. CDR3 bases: TGTGCCAGCAGCTACCATTCGGGAGGGCCGGGGGATGAGCAGTTCTTC. Its protein product is CASSYHSGGPGDEQFF. The full variable domain, completed using reference TRBV5-5 and TRBJ2-1, is DAGVTQSPTHLIKTRGQQVTLRCSPISGHKSVSWYQQVLGQGPQFIFQYYEKEERGRGNFPDRFSARQFPNYSSELNVNALLLGDSALYLCASSYHSGGPGDEQFFGPGTRLTVL.

The rearrangement uses TRBV9 and TRBJ2-3, with D possibly being TRBD2 (5 bases). The CDR3 is 13 residues long. The V gene lost 0 bases and the J gene lost 10 bases, with 12 bases spanning the gap. The V gene's germline CDR1 is SGDLS and CDR2 YYNGEE. CDR3 protein: CASSVVPSGAQYF. CDR3 coding DNA: TGTGCCAGCAGCGTAGTACCCAGCGGTGCGCAGTATTTT.

There are a few counts of this clone. V gene TRBV27 combines with J gene TRBJ2-1, with TRBD1 matching over 10 bases. Germline V CDR1 and CDR2: MNHEY, SMNVEV (reference sequence). V trimming: 3 bases; J trimming: 8 bases; junction bases outside the gene matches: 7. This CDR3 has 15 amino acids. The DNA of the CDR3 is TGTGCCAGCAGTTTGTGGGGGACAGGGGTCGATGAGCAGTTCTTC. Its translation is CASSLWGTGVDEQFF.

The chain is built from TRBV9 and TRBJ1-4, with TRBD1 identical over 11 bases. With V trimmed by 3 bases and J by 10 bases, 5 bases remained unmatched. CDR1 is SGDLS, CDR2 YYNGEE, per germline. The CDR3 length is 14 residues. CDR3 protein: CASSARDRGVKLFF. The CDR3 nucleotides are TGTGCCAGCAGCGCCCGGGACAGGGGGGTAAAACTGTTTTTT.

The chain couples TRBV29-1 to TRBJ2-7; TRBD2 is a possible D gene (5 bases). Germline V gives CDR1 SQVTM, CDR2 ANQGSEA. Trimming took 1 base from V and 2 from J, leaving 9 bases between them. There are 13 residues in the CDR3. CDR3 region: CSVEAGYAYEQYF. CDR3 DNA: TGCAGCGTTGAAGCGGGATATGCCTACGAGCAGTACTTC.

The chain links TRBV4-2 to TRBJ2-7, with 7 nucleotides matching TRBD1. Germline V gives CDR1 LGHNA, CDR2 YNFKEQ. The CDR3 runs to 15 residues. The J segment lost 3 bases and the V segment lost 6 bases, leaving 11 bases of the junction unmatched. The CDR3 nucleotides are TGTGCCAGCAGACCAAACGACCAGGGGGTCTACGAGCAGTACTTC. It is translated as CASRPNDQGVYEQYF.

The V gene is TRBV5-6, the J gene TRBJ1-1; D may be TRBD1 (5 bases). This CDR3 region has 15 residues. Germline V CDR1 and CDR2: SGHDT, YYEEEE. The ends were cut back, 0 bases at V and 2 bases at J, with 11 bases in the middle. The CDR3 here is CASSLGWRGNTEAFF. DNA of the CDR3: TGTGCCAGCAGCTTGGGTTGGAGGGGAAACACTGAAGCTTTCTTT.

J is TRBJ1-1 and V is TRBV27; D is ambiguous. Germline CDR1 and CDR2: MNHEY and SMNVEV (reference sequence). V lost 5 bases and J lost 1, with 11 bases in between. The CDR3 contains 14 residues. In nucleotides, the CDR3 is TGTGCCAGCAGTCCCTACGCCCGGAACACTGAAGCTTTCTTT. This sequence encodes CASSPYARNTEAFF.

This clone was counted a single time. This chain uses TRBV2 with TRBJ2-3, with 11 bases aligning to TRBD2. Germline CDR1 is SNHLY and CDR2 is FYNNEI. This CDR3 is 16 amino acids long. With V trimmed by 6 bases and J by 1 base, 6 bases remained unmatched. The CDR3 DNA reads TGTGCCAGCAGCTTTCTAGCGGGAGGCGGCACAGATACGCAGTATTTT. Translating gives CASSFLAGGGTDTQYF.

V is TRBV7-2 and J is TRBJ1-5; D unresolved. The CDR3 consists of 15 residues. The germline gives CDR1 SGHTA, CDR2 FQGNSA. V was cut by 4 bases and J by 7 bases, with 17 bases left in between. The CDR3 bases are TGTGCCAGCAGCTCGCGACCTTGGGGAGGACAGCCCCAGCATTTT. Translated, it gives CASSSRPWGGQPQHF. Complete variable domain (other parts from reference TRBV7-2 and TRBJ1-5): GAGVSQSPSNKVTEKGKDVELRCDPISGHTALYWYRQSLGQGLEFLIYFQGNSAPDKSGLPSDRFSAERTGGSVSTLTIQRTQQEDSAVYLCASSSRPWGGQPQHFGDGTRLSIL.

The rearrangement links TRBV6-6 to TRBJ1-2, with D perhaps matching TRBD1 (6 bases). The CDR3 contains 14 residues. Germline V gives CDR1 MNHNY, CDR2 SVGAGI (reference sequence). V lost 0 bases to trimming and J lost 2 bases, with 7 bases between them. CDR3 bases: TGTGCCAGCAGTTACTCAGGGGGAAACTATGGCTACACCTTC. It is translated as CASSYSGGNYGYTF.

The chain carries TRBV19 and TRBJ2-5; a possible D gene is TRBD2 (6 bases). The V end lost 4 bases, the J end lost 5 bases, and 17 bases lay between the germline ends. The CDR3 is 15 residues long. Per germline, CDR1 LNHDA and CDR2 SQIVND (reference sequence). The CDR3 is CASSNRQGGRETQYF. The CDR3 region has the DNA TGTGCCAGTAGTAATCGGCAGGGAGGAAGGGAGACCCAGTACTTC.

The chain employs TRBV18 and TRBJ1-5; 9 bases line up with TRBD1. This CDR3 has 18 amino acids. CDR1 is KGHSH, CDR2 LQKENI, per germline. The V gene end was trimmed by 2 bases and the J gene end by 0 bases; junction bases not matched to a gene: 8. The chain's CDR3 is CASSPTLTGGNSNQPQHF. The CDR3 DNA reads TGTGCCAGCTCACCAACCCTCACAGGGGGCAATAGCAATCAGCCCCAGCATTTT.

The rearrangement uses TRBV27 and TRBJ2-5, with 15 bases that match TRBD2. The germline gives CDR1 MNHEY, CDR2 SMNVEV (reference sequence). After removal of 4 bases from V and 2 bases from J, the junction contained 2 bases not matched to a gene. The length of the CDR3 is 16 residues. The CDR3 is CASSSGLAGGQETQYF. The CDR3 bases are TGTGCCAGCAGTTCGGGACTAGCGGGGGGACAAGAGACCCAGTACTTC.

The chain employs TRBV28 and TRBJ1-2; D is possibly TRBD1 (6 bases). With 7 bases removed from V and 3 bases from J, the gap between germline ends came to 9 bases. Germline assignment: CDR1 MDHEN and CDR2 SYDVKM. This CDR3 is built from 12 residues. Here the CDR3 reads CASTGQHYGYTF. In nucleotides, the CDR3 is TGTGCCAGCACGGGACAACACTATGGCTACACCTTC.

V and J are TRBV2 and TRBJ2-1; D might be TRBD2 (5 bases). Germline lookup yields CDR1 SNHLY and CDR2 FYNNEI. The ends were cut back, 3 bases at V and 7 bases at J, with 19 bases in the middle. CDR3 size: 16 residues. CDR3 coding DNA: TGTGCCAGCAGTGATGTGACTATCGCGTCTAGGAATGAGCAGTTCTTC. Protein: CASSDVTIASRNEQFF.

The V gene is TRBV5-4, the J gene TRBJ2-7; 11 bases fit TRBD2. Trimming took 2 bases from V and 0 from J; bases not matched to a gene: 10. The CDR3 length is 18 residues. Germline V gene sequence: CDR1 SGHNT, CDR2 YYREEE (reference sequence). This CDR3 is CASSFPSGTSGLSYEQYF. DNA of the CDR3: TGTGCCAGCAGCTTCCCGTCCGGGACTAGCGGCCTCTCCTACGAGCAGTACTTC.

The chain couples TRBV11-2 to TRBJ2-3; TRBD2 aligns across 8 bases. The CDR3 length is 16 residues. The germline V gene has CDR1 SGHAT and CDR2 FQNNGV. V dropped 4 bases and J dropped 0; count of bases not matched to a gene: 6. CDR3 region: CASSSISGISTDTQYF. CDR3 nucleotides: TGTGCCAGCAGCTCAATTAGCGGGATAAGCACAGATACGCAGTATTTT.